Shown below are 25 T cell receptor beta chains from a single sample sequenced in a study of shared clonotypes between healthy human individuals. Assay used: immunoSEQ multiplex PCR; TCRdb lists only in-frame clones, some missing. Of about 1.1 million clones listed, approximately 80% were seen once; the top ten hold approximately 0.9%. Sequencing was carried out using memory CD4+ T cells from PBMCs. Described subset: CD45RA-negative fraction. These TCRs come from a man aged 18 to 29 in good health. Some clones in this sample may be carry-over from other donors' samples.

This clone was detected ten times or more. The same CDR3 is also encoded by other DNA sequences in this sample. This rearrangement joins TRBV27 to TRBJ1-4, with a weak D call TRBD1 (6 bases). The V end was cut by 2 bases, the J end by 4 bases, with 8 bases between. Germline CDR1 and CDR2: MNHEY and SMNVEV (reference sequence). CDR3 size: 14 residues. CDR3 amino acids: CASSLADSNEKLFF. CDR3 bases: TGTGCCAGCAGTTTAGCGGACAGTAATGAAAAACTGTTTTTT.

A note on this clone: This may come from a read error, since a much larger clone is one base off. The rearrangement joins TRBV30 to TRBJ1-2, with D possibly TRBD1 on 6 matching bases. The CDR3 extends over 17 amino acids. CDR1 and CDR2 from the germline V gene are GTSNPN and SVGIG (reference sequence). V lost 4 bases, J lost 4 bases, and 25 bases lay in between. The CDR3 nucleotides are TGTGCCTGGATCTCTCCGGGGGCCAGGGGTCGGGGCTATGGCTACACCTTC. Translation: CAWISPGARGRGYGYTF.

This clone was detected only a few times. V usage is TRBV18 and J usage is TRBJ1-1; a possible D gene is TRBD1 (6 bases). Trimming stripped 1 base from V and 0 bases from J, with 12 bases between. Germline V gene lookup returns CDR1 KGHSH and CDR2 LQKENI. The CDR3 totals 16 residues. The CDR3: CASSPQGGSLNTEAFF. The DNA of the CDR3 is TGTGCCAGCTCACCACAGGGGGGCAGCTTGAACACTGAAGCTTTCTTT.

The V call is TRBV28, the J call TRBJ1-1; maybe TRBD1 (6 bases). The CDR3 totals 16 residues. Trimming stripped 7 bases from V and 3 bases from J, with 21 bases between. Germline loops: CDR1 MDHEN, CDR2 SYDVKM. The CDR3: CASIQQGPNLDTEAFF. CDR3 nucleotides: TGTGCCAGCATTCAACAGGGCCCCAATCTCGACACTGAAGCTTTCTTT.

This clone appeared a single time. The rearrangement joins TRBV5-1 to TRBJ1-2; D call uncertain. The CDR3 runs to 13 residues. Trimming shortened V by 0 bases and J by 6 bases, and 9 bases separated the two germline ends. Germline V lookup: CDR1 SGHRS, CDR2 YFSETQ. This chain's CDR3 is CASSLGWYDGYTF. As DNA, the CDR3 is TGCGCCAGCAGCTTGGGATGGTACGATGGCTACACCTTC.

In the case of this clone: This sample includes further DNA sequences coding for the same CDR3. This chain uses TRBV18 with TRBJ1-5; the D gene is possibly TRBD1 (6 bases). This CDR3 has 13 residues. Germline V lookup: CDR1 KGHSH, CDR2 LQKENI. V lost 3 bases and J 7 bases, leaving 10 bases between the germline ends. The CDR3 sequence: CASSPDRGQPQHF. The CDR3 DNA follows: TGTGCCAGCTCACCCGATAGGGGGCAGCCCCAGCATTTT.

The rearrangement links TRBV2 to TRBJ1-1; D is uncertain. Per the germline V gene, CDR1 is SNHLY and CDR2 is FYNNEI. The CDR3 length is 14 residues. Deletions cut 3 bases from V and 6 bases from J, with 14 bases between. CDR3 nucleotide sequence: TGTGCCAGCAGTGAGAAGGGTCGAGGCGCTGAAGCTTTCTTT. Translated: CASSEKGRGAEAFF.

V is TRBV6-1 and J is TRBJ2-6, with 8 bases fitting TRBD2. This CDR3 is built from 17 residues. The germline V gene has CDR1 MNHNS and CDR2 SASEGT. The V and J ends lost 3 bases and 0 bases, in that order; junction bases with no gene match: 4. DNA for the CDR3: TGTGCCAGCAGTGAGCGGGGGGTTTTCTCTGGGGCCAACGTCCTGACTTTC. As protein: CASSERGVFSGANVLTF.

V and J are TRBV19 and TRBJ2-4; 9 nucleotides line up with TRBD1. CDR3 length equals 14 residues. Trimming took 8 bases from V and 1 from J; bases not matched to a gene: 3. CDR1 is LNHDA, CDR2 SQIVND, per germline (reference sequence). CDR3 bases: TGTGCCAGTTGCACAGGGGGCGCCAAAAACATTCAGTACTTC. Amino acid sequence: CASCTGGAKNIQYF.

The rearrangement joins TRBV5-4 to TRBJ1-5; 8 bases map to TRBD1. The CDR3 extends over 12 amino acids. The V segment lost 5 bases and the J segment 10 bases; nucleotides outside the gene matches: 5. Germline V gene lookup returns CDR1 SGHNT and CDR2 YYREEE (reference sequence). The CDR3 reads CASSAGTGPQHF. CDR3 nucleotide sequence: TGTGCCAGCAGTGCCGGGACAGGACCCCAGCATTTT. The complete variable domain, with remaining parts taken from reference TRBV5-4 and TRBJ1-5, reads ETGVTQSPTHLIKTRGQQVTLRCSSQSGHNTVSWYQQALGQGPQFIFQYYREEENGRGNFPPRFSGLQFPNYSSELNVNALELDDSALYLCASSAGTGPQHFGDGTRLSIL.

This rearrangement joins TRBV29-1 to TRBJ1-1; 7 nucleotides line up with TRBD1. The V segment lost 1 base and the J segment 4 bases; nucleotides outside the gene matches: 0. The CDR3 has 12 amino acids. The germline gives CDR1 SQVTM, CDR2 ANQGSEA. The CDR3 reads CSVEAGGTEAFF. CDR3 nucleotides: TGCAGCGTTGAAGCAGGGGGCACTGAAGCTTTCTTT.

The gene calls are TRBV18 and TRBJ2-2, with D uncertain. Germline V gives CDR1 KGHSH, CDR2 LQKENI. There are 15 residues in the CDR3. Deletions cut 0 bases from V and 7 bases from J, with 12 bases between. The DNA of the CDR3 is TGTGCCAGCTCACCACCGGAGACAAACCTCGGGGAGCTGTTTTTT. It specifies CASSPPETNLGELFF.

This clone was counted only a few times. No conserved phenylalanine or tryptophan is present at the end of the CDR3, so a read error is the likely explanation. The V gene is TRBV6-1, the J gene TRBJ1-2; the match to TRBD1 covers 9 bases. The V gene end was trimmed by 4 bases and the J gene end by 2 bases; junction bases not matched to a gene: 11. Looked up from germline, CDR1 is MNHNS and CDR2 is SASEGT. The CDR3 has 17 amino acids. CDR3 in amino acids: CASSADRGRVPNYGYTS. CDR3 nucleotide sequence: TGTGCCAGCAGTGCGGACAGGGGCCGCGTCCCGAACTATGGCTACACCTCC.

V usage is TRBV10-1 and J usage is TRBJ2-7; unclear D gene. The CDR3 spans 14 residues. Germline values: CDR1 WNHNN, CDR2 SYGVQD (reference sequence). V lost 11 bases, J lost 2 bases, and 19 bases lay in between. Here the CDR3 DNA reads TGCGCCCCCCCGACACCCAACAGAACCTACGAGCAGTACTTC. Protein product: CAPPTPNRTYEQYF.

The chain joins TRBV9 to TRBJ2-5; TRBD2 agrees at 7 bases. CDR1 and CDR2 from the germline V gene are SGDLS and YYNGEE. This CDR3 has 15 residues. V lost 5 bases to trimming and J lost 5 bases; unmatched junction nucleotides: 12. CDR3 DNA: TGTGCCAGCAGTAACTTTAAAGCGGGATGGGAGACCCAGTACTTC. Its protein product is CASSNFKAGWETQYF.

The rearrangement links TRBV2 to TRBJ1-1; D may be TRBD1 (5 bases). Germline CDR1 is SNHLY and CDR2 is FYNNEI. V lost 1 base, J lost 1 base, and 7 bases lay in between. There are 14 residues in the CDR3. Here the CDR3 DNA reads TGTGCCAGCAGTGAAGGGGGCCCGAACACTGAAGCTTTCTTT. This codes for CASSEGGPNTEAFF.

The table lists this clone with a few counts. The genes are TRBV10-3 and TRBJ2-1; D might be TRBD2 (5 bases). The ends were cut back, 4 bases at V and 1 base at J, with 11 bases in the middle. CDR3 length: 15 amino acids. From germline, CDR1 is ENHRY and CDR2 SYGVKD. The CDR3 loop reads CAISVGELSYNEQFF. Written as DNA, the CDR3 is TGTGCCATCAGTGTGGGAGAGCTGTCCTACAATGAGCAGTTCTTC.

This clone was seen a few times. The chain is built from TRBV7-6 and TRBJ2-1; 7 nucleotides agree with TRBD2. The germline V gene has CDR1 SGHVS and CDR2 FNYEAQ. V lost 1 base to trimming and J lost 6 bases; unmatched junction nucleotides: 6. The CDR3 has 15 amino acids. CDR3 region: CASSLGGRASNEQFF. The CDR3 DNA follows: TGTGCCAGCAGCTTAGGGGGGAGGGCCTCCAATGAGCAGTTCTTC.

This chain links TRBV11-3 with TRBJ2-5, with TRBD2 as a possible D gene (6 bases). Trimming stripped 0 bases from V and 5 bases from J, with 7 bases between. The CDR3 totals 13 residues. CDR1 and CDR2 from the germline V gene are SGHNT and YENEEA. DNA of the CDR3: TGTGCCAGCAGCTTAGATCGGGAGGAGACCCAGTACTTC. Amino acids: CASSLDREETQYF.

This chain links TRBV30 with TRBJ2-7; D perhaps matches TRBD2 (7 bases). The CDR3 sequence is 12 residues long. Germline assignment: CDR1 GTSNPN and CDR2 SVGIG (reference sequence). This CDR3 is CAGGRGSYEQYF. DNA of the CDR3: TGTGCGGGTGGGAGGGGGTCCTACGAGCAGTACTTC. Based on the CDR3 plus reference TRBV30 and TRBJ2-7, the full variable domain is SQTIHQWPATLVQPVGSPLSLECTVEGTSNPNLYWYRQAAGRGLQLLFYSVGIGQISSEVPQNLSASRPQDRQFILSSKKLLLSDSGFYLCAGGRGSYEQYFGPGTRLTVT.

The rearrangement joins TRBV27 to TRBJ2-7; D call uncertain. The germline V gene has CDR1 MNHEY and CDR2 SMNVEV (reference sequence). Trimming removed 5 bases from V and 5 bases from J, with 16 bases in between. The CDR3 runs 14 residues. CDR3 sequence: CASSADFINNEQYF. The CDR3 nucleotides read TGTGCCAGCAGTGCTGATTTTATAAACAACGAGCAGTACTTC.

The chain joins TRBV6-6 to TRBJ2-5, with D possibly matching TRBD1 (6 bases). Germline CDR1 is MNHNY and CDR2 is SVGAGI (reference sequence). V was trimmed by 8 bases and J by 5 bases, leaving 21 bases between them. This CDR3 spans 15 amino acids. Here the CDR3 reads CASGSGDPFWETQYF. DNA for the CDR3: TGTGCCAGCGGGTCAGGGGATCCCTTTTGGGAGACCCAGTACTTC.

This clone was seen a handful of times. CDR3 coding DNA: TGCGCCAGCAGCTTGGGCGTTCTGGGGAACACTGAAGCTTTCTTT. Its protein product is CASSLGVLGNTEAFF. This rearrangement joins TRBV5-1 to TRBJ1-1, with D unclear. This CDR3 is 15 amino acids long. Germline-derived CDR1 and CDR2 are SGHRS and YFSETQ. V shed 0 bases and J shed 1 base, with 10 bases lying between them.

Points on this clone: One base separates it from a far larger clone, so it is likely a read error. The same CDR3 arises from other DNA sequences in this sample as well. V and J are TRBV6-5 and TRBJ1-4; 8 bases agree with TRBD1. CDR1 and CDR2 from the germline V gene are MNHEY and SVGAGI. After removal of 6 bases from V and 8 bases from J, the junction contained 5 bases not matched to a gene. This CDR3 region has 13 residues. CDR3 in DNA: TGTGCCAGCAGCCGGACAGGGAACGAAAAACTGTTTTTT. This sequence encodes CASSRTGNEKLFF.

The genes are TRBV5-1 and TRBJ1-1; D remains unclear. The CDR3 contains 16 residues. In germline, CDR1 is SGHRS, CDR2 YFSETQ. V was shortened by 2 bases and J by 5 bases, with 19 bases between the two germline ends. The CDR3, as DNA: TGCGCCAGCAGCTTAGCGGGGTTAGAAGGAAGGACTGAAGCTTTCTTT. Residues: CASSLAGLEGRTEAFF.